This T cell receptor (beta chain) was sequenced for a study of blood T cell repertoires in COVID-19. Background on the study: Acute and convalescent COVID-19 specimens originated in the United States, Italy and Spain. Sample material is recorded as cDNA or gDNA derived from T cells, B-cell-depleted T cells, or PBMCs.

In the authors' workflow: Reference gene primer amplification gave nucleated cell count estimates. The method was immunoSEQ multiplex PCR; TCRdb's version includes in-frame clones alone and lacks a portion of them. That table gives V, J and clone size, and the DNA gave D and trimming. The sample records about 180,000 clones, about 89% being singletons. The ends were cut back, 0 bases at V and 4 bases at J, with 10 bases in the middle. The germline CDR1 and CDR2 sequences are SGDLS and YYNGEE. The CDR3 length is 15 residues. The chain employs TRBV9 and TRBJ2-2; a weak D match, TRBD1 (5 bases). The source of this sequence is a man aged 18 to 30 who had recovered from COVID-19. Sequencing was performed on peripheral blood. The CDR3 protein is CASSVEGSVTGELFF. DNA for the CDR3: TGTGCCAGCAGCGTAGAGGGGTCGGTCACCGGGGAGCTGTTTTTT.